The TCR beta chain under discussion was sequenced for a study of CD8 T cells in Susac syndrome. The germline gives CDR1 SNHLY, CDR2 FYNNEI. The CDR3 totals 13 residues. J gave up 5 bases and V 8 bases, and 4 bases lay outside the gene matches. When the RNA was reverse transcribed, random hexamers were used with an input of about 0.45 to 1 ug. An immunoSEQ multiplex PCR amplified TCR beta CDR3 over 54 Vbeta and 13 Jbeta. TCRdb passed the immunoSEQ multiplex PCR reads through MiXCR, listing each CDR3 protein once. In the table there are about 80,000 distinct CDR3 sequences, under 95% of which are singletons.

The V and J genes are TRBV2 and TRBJ2-2, with 8 bases matching TRBD1. This sequence originates from a human donor with Susac syndrome. The sequenced sample was CD4+ T cells from PBMCs. This CDR3 reads CASGGQGTGELFF. Written as DNA, the CDR3 is TGTGCCAGCGGTGGACAGGGTACCGGGGAGCTGTTTTTT.